The T cell receptor beta chain described here comes from a study of spatial heterogeneity in lung cancer. CDR3 length: 17 amino acids. Germline V gene sequence: CDR1 MDHEN, CDR2 SYDVKM. V was clipped by 6 bases and J by 0 bases; unmatched bases: 11. As concerns this clonotype: The antigen remains undetermined.

The time point denotes: sample taken at primary tumor resection. Whole RNA obtained from tumor, nontumor lung or frozen PBMC underwent sequencing without sorting. TCRdb recomputed calls from the 5' RACE reads with MiXCR, one row per CDR3 protein. The sample gives a few thousand distinct CDR3 sequences, around a sixth of which show up once; about 10% is in the top ten. Study-wide results and limits: Intratumoral expanded alpha and beta TCR counts were found to track tumor mutation counts.

The chain is built from TRBV28 and TRBJ2-1; 7 nucleotides match TRBD1. This specimen consisted of lung tumor tissue, obtained at surgery. This TCR was sampled from a male donor with early-stage non-small cell lung cancer. The CDR3 loop reads CASRGTFGTDSYNEQFF. The CDR3 DNA reads as TGTGCCAGCAGAGGGACCTTCGGGACAGACTCCTACAATGAGCAGTTCTTC.